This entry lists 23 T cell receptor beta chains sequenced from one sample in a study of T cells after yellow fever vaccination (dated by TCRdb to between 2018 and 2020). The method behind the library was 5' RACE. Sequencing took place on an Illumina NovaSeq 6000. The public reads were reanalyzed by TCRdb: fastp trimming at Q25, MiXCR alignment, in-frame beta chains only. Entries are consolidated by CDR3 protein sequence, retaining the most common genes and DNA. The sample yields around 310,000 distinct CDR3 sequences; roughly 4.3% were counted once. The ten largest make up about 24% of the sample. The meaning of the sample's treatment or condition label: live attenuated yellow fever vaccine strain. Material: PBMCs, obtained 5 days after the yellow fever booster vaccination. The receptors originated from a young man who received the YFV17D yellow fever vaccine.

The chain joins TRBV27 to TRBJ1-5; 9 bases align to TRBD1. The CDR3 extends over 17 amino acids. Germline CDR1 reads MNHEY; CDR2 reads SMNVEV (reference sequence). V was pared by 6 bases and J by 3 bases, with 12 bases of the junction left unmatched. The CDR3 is CASSPGQGYTPNQPQHF. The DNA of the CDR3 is TGTGCCAGCAGCCCGGGACAGGGTTATACCCCCAATCAGCCCCAGCATTTT.

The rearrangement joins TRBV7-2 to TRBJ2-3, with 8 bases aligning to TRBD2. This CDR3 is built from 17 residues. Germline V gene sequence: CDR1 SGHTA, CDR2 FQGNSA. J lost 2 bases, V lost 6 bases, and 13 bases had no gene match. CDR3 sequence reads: CASRPAWAGGITDTQYF. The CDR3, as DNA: TGTGCCAGCAGGCCAGCCTGGGCGGGGGGTATCACAGATACGCAGTATTTT.

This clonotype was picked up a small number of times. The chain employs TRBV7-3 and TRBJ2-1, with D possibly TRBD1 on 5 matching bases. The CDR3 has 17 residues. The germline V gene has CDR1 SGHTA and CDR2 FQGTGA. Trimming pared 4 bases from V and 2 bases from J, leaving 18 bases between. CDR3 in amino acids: CASSYQGGGLPYNEQFF. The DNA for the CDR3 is TGTGCCAGCAGCTACCAGGGCGGCGGTTTGCCCTACAATGAGCAGTTCTTC.

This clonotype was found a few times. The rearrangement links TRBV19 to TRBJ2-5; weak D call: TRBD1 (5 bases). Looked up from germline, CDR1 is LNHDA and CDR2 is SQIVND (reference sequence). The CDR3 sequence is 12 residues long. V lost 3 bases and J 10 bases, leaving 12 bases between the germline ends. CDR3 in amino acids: CASSIYQGFQYF. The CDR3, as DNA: TGTGCCAGTAGTATCTACCAGGGATTCCAGTACTTC.

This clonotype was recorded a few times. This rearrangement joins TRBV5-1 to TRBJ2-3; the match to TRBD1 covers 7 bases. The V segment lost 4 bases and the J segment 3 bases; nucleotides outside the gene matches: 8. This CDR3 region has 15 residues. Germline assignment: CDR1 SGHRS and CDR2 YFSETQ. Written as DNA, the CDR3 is TGCGCCAGCAGCCCAGCCGGGACAGCTACAGATACGCAGTATTTT. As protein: CASSPAGTATDTQYF.

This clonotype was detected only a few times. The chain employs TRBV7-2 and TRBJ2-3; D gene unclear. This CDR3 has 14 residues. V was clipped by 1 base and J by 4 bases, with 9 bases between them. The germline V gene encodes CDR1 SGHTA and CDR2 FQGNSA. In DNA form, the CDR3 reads TGTGCCAGCAGCTTAGTGGTCCGCCCAGATACGCAGTATTTT. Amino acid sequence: CASSLVVRPDTQYF.

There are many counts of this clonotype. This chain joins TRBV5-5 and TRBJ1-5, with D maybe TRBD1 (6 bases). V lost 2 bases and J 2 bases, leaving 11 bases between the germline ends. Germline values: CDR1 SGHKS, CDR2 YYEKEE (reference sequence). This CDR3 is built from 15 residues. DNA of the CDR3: TGTGCCAGCAGCTTTCTACAGGGTGGCAATCAGCCCCAGCATTTT. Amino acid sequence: CASSFLQGGNQPQHF. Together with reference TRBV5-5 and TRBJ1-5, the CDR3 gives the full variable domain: DAGVTQSPTHLIKTRGQQVTLRCSPISGHKSVSWYQQVLGQGPQFIFQYYEKEERGRGNFPDRFSARQFPNYSSELNVNALLLGDSALYLCASSFLQGGNQPQHFGDGTRLSIL.

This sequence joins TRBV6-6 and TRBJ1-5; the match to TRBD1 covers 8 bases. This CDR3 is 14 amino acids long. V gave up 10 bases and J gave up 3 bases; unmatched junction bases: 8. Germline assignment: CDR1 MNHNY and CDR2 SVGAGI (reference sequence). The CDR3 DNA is TGTGCCATCCAGGGGGCGCGAGACAATCAGCCCCAGCATTTT. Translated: CAIQGARDNQPQHF.

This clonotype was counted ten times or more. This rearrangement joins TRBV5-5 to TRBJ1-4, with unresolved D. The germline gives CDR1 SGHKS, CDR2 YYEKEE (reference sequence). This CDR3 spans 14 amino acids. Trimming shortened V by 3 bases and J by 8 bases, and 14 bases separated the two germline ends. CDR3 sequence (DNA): TGTGCCAGCAGCTCCGTGTCCCTGCGGGAAAAACTGTTTTTT. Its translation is CASSSVSLREKLFF.

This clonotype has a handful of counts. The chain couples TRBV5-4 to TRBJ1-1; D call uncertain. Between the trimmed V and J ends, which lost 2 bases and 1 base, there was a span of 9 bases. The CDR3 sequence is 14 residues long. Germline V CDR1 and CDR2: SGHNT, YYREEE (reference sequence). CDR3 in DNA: TGTGCCAGCAGCTTCGGGCGGCAGAACACTGAAGCTTTCTTT. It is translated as CASSFGRQNTEAFF.

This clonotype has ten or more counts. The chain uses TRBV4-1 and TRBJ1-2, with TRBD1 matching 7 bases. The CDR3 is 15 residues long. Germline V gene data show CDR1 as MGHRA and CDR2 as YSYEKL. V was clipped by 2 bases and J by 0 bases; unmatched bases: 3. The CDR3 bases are TGCGCCAGCAGCCAAATCGACAGGGCTAACTATGGCTACACCTTC. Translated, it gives CASSQIDRANYGYTF.

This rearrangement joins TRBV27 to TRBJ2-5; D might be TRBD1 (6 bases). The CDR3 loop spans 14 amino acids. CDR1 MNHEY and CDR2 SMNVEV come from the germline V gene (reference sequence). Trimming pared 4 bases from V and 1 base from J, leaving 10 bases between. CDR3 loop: CASSSRDTQETQYF. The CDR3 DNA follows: TGTGCCAGCAGTTCTCGGGACACCCAAGAGACCCAGTACTTC.

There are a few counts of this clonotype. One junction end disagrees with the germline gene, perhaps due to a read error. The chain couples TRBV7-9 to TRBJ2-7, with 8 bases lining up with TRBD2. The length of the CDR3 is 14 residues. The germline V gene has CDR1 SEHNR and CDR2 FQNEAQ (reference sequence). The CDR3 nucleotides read TGTGCCAGCTGCGCCCCAGCGGGGGACGGCGAGCCGTACTTC. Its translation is CASCAPAGDGEPYF.

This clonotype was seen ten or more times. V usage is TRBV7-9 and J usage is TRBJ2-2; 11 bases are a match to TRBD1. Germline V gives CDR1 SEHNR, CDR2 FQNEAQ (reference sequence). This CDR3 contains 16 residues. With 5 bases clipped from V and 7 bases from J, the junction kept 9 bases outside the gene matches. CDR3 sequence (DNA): TGTGCCAGCAGCGAAGGACAGGGGGCTATTGGCGGGGAGCTGTTTTTT. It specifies CASSEGQGAIGGELFF.

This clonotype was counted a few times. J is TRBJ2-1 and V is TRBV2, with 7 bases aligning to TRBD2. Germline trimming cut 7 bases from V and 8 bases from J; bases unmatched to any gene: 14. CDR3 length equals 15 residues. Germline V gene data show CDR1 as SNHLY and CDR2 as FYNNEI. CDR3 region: CASNPAGLGGYEQFF. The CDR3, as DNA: TGTGCCAGCAATCCCGCGGGACTGGGAGGGTATGAGCAGTTCTTC. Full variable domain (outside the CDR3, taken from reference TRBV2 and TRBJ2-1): EPEVTQTPSHQVTQMGQEVILRCVPISNHLYFYWYRQILGQKVEFLVSFYNNEISEKSEIFDDQFSVERPDGSNFTLKIRSTKLEDSAMYFCASNPAGLGGYEQFFGPGTRLTVL.

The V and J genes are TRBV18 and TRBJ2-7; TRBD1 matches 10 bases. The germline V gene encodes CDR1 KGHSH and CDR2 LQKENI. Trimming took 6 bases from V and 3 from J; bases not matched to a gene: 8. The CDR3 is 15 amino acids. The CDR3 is CASSPGTGDFYEQYV. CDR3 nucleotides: TGTGCCAGCTCCCCCGGGACAGGGGACTTCTACGAGCAGTACGTC.

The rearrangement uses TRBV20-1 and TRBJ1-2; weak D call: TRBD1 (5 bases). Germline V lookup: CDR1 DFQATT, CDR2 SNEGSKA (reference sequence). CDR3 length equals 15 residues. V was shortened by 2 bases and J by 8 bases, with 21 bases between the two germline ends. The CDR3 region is CSARPPRDAPWGYTF. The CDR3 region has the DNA TGCAGTGCTAGACCCCCCCGGGACGCCCCTTGGGGCTACACCTTC.

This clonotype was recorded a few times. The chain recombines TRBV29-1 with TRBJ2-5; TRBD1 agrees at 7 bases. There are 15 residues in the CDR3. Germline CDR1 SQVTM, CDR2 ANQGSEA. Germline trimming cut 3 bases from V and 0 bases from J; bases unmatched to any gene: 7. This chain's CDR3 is CSVEGDRDNQETQYF. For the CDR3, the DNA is TGCAGCGTTGAGGGGGACAGAGATAACCAAGAGACCCAGTACTTC.

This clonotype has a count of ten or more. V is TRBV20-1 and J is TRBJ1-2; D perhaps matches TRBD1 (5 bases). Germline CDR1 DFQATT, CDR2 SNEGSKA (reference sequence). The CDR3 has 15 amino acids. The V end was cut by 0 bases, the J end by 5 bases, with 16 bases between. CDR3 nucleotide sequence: TGCAGTGCTAGAGATGGGGGATTGAACAGTTATGGCTACACCTTC. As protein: CSARDGGLNSYGYTF.

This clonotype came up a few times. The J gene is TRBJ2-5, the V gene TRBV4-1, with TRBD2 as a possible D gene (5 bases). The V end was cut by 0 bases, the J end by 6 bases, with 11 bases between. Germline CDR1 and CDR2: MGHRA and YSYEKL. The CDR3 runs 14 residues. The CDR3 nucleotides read TGCGCCAGCAGCCAAGATAGCGAGTGGAAGACCCAGTACTTC. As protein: CASSQDSEWKTQYF.

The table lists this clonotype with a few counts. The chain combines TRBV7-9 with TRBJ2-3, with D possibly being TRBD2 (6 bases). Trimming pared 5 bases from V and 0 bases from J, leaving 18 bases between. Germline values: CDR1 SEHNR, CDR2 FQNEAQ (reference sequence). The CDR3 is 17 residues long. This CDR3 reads CASSGRTPPHSTDTQYF. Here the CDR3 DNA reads TGTGCCAGCAGCGGGAGGACACCCCCTCACAGCACAGATACGCAGTATTTT.

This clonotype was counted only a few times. Here the CDR3 reads CASSDRGAGEQFF. Here the CDR3 DNA reads TGTGCCAGCAGTGACCGGGGGGCGGGTGAGCAGTTCTTC. The rearrangement links TRBV25-1 to TRBJ2-1; tentatively, D is TRBD2 (7 bases). CDR1 MGHDK and CDR2 SYGVNS come from the germline V gene. V lost 3 bases to trimming and J lost 9 bases, with 12 bases between them. The CDR3 totals 13 residues.

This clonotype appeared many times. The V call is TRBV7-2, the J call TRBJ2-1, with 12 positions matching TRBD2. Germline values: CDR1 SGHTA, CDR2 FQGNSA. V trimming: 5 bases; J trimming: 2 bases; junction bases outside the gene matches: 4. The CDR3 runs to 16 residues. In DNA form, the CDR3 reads TGTGCCAGCAGCCGACTAGCGGGGGATACCTACAATGAGCAGTTCTTC. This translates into CASSRLAGDTYNEQFF.